These 4 T cell receptor beta chains came from one sample sequenced in a study of cytomegalovirus exposure and HLA in healthy donors. Some clones are missing from TCRdb's copy, which holds only in-frame ones; the method was immunoSEQ multiplex PCR. The repertoire consists of around 100,000 clones, with about 85% occurring once and the leading ten covering more than 20%. The sample consisted of PBMCs. All receptors come from a man between 18 and 29 years old in good health and CMV-seropositive.

The chain employs TRBV9 and TRBJ2-7; the D is unclear. The CDR3 sequence is 14 residues long. The V and J ends lost 0 bases and 6 bases respectively, with 13 bases between them. The germline V gene encodes CDR1 SGDLS and CDR2 YYNGEE. This CDR3 is CASSVESRSGEQYF. CDR3 nucleotide sequence: TGTGCCAGCAGCGTAGAAAGTCGATCGGGCGAGCAGTACTTC.

Points on this clone: This same CDR3 is encoded by further DNA sequences in the sample. The chain couples TRBV5-4 to TRBJ2-3; TRBD2 aligns across 8 bases. From germline, CDR1 is SGHNT and CDR2 YYREEE (reference sequence). The CDR3 runs 16 residues. V shed 0 bases, J shed 3 bases, and the junction held 6 bases outside the gene matches. CDR3 sequence reads: CASSLGAGGGTDTQYF. In DNA, the CDR3 is TGTGCCAGCAGCTTGGGGGCGGGAGGTGGGACAGATACGCAGTATTTT.

The chain links TRBV5-1 to TRBJ2-3; D possibly corresponds to TRBD2 (5 bases). This CDR3 region has 15 residues. Germline V gene data show CDR1 as SGHRS and CDR2 as YFSETQ. Trimming cost V 0 bases and J 0 bases, with 8 bases left between them. The chain's CDR3 is CASSLDGGSTDTQYF. For the CDR3, the DNA is TGCGCCAGCAGCTTGGATGGCGGGAGCACAGATACGCAGTATTTT.

The CDR3 spells CAISEGLPGYGYTF. DNA of the CDR3: TGTGCCATCAGTGAAGGCCTCCCCGGGTATGGCTACACCTTC. V usage is TRBV10-3 and J usage is TRBJ1-2; D gene unclear. Looked up from germline, CDR1 is ENHRY and CDR2 is SYGVKD. This CDR3 spans 14 amino acids. Trimming took off 3 bases at V and 5 bases at J, with 13 bases between the two ends.